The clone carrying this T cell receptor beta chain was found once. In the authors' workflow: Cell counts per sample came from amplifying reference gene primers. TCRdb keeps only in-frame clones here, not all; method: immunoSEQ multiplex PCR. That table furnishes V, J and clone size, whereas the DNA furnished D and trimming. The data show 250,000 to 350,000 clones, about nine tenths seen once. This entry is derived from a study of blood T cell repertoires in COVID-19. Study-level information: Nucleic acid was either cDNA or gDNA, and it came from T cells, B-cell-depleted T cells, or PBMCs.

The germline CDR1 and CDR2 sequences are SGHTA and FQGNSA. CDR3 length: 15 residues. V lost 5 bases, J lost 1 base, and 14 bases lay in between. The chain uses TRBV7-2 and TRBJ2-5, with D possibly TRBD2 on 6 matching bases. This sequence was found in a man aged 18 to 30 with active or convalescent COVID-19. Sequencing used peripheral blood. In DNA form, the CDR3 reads TGTGCCAGCAGCCTTACCTGGGGGGTCCAAGAGACCCAGTACTTC. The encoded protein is CASSLTWGVQETQYF.